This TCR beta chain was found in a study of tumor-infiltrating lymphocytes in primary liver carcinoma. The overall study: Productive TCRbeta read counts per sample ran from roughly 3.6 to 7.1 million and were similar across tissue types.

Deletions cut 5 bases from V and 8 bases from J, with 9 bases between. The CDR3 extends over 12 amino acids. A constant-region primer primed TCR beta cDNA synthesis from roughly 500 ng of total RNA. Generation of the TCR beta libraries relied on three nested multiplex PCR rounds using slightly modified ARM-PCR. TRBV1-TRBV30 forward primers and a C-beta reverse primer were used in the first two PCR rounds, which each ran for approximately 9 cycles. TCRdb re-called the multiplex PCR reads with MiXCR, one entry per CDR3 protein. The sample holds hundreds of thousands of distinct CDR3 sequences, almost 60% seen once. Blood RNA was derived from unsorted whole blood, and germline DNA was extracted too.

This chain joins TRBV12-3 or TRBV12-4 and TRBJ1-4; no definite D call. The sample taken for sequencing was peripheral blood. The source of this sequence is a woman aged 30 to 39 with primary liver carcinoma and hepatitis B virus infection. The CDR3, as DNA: TGTGCCAGCAGTCAGACACGGGAAAAACTGTTTTTT. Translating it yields CASSQTREKLFF.